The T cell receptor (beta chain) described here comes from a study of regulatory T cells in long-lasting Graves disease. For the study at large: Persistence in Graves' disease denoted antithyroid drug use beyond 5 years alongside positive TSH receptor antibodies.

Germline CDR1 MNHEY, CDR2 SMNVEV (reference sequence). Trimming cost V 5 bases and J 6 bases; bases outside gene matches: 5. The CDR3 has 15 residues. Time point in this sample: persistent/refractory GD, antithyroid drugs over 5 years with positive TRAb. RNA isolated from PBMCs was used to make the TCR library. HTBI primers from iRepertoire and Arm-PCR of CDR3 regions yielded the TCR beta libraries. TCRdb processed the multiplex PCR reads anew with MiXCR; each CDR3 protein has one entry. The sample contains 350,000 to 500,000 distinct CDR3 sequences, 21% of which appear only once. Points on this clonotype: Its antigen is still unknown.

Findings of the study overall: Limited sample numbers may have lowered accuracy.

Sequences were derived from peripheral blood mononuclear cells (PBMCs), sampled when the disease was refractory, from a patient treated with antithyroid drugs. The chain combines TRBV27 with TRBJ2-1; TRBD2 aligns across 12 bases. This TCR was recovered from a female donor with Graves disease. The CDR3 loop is CASSTGLAGANEQFF. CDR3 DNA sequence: TGTGCCAGCAGTACGGGACTAGCGGGTGCCAATGAGCAGTTCTTC.